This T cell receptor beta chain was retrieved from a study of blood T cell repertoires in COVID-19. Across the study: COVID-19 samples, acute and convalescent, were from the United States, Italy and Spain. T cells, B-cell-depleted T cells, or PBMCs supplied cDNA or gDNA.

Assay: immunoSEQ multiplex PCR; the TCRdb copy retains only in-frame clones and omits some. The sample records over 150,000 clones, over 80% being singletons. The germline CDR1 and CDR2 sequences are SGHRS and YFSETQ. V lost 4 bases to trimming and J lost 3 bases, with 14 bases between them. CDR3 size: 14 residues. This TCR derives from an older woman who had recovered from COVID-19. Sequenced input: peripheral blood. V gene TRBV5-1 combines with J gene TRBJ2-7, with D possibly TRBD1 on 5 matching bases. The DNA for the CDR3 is TGCGCCAGCAGCCCAAGGGGCCCTGACTACGAGCAGTACTTC. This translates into CASSPRGPDYEQYF.